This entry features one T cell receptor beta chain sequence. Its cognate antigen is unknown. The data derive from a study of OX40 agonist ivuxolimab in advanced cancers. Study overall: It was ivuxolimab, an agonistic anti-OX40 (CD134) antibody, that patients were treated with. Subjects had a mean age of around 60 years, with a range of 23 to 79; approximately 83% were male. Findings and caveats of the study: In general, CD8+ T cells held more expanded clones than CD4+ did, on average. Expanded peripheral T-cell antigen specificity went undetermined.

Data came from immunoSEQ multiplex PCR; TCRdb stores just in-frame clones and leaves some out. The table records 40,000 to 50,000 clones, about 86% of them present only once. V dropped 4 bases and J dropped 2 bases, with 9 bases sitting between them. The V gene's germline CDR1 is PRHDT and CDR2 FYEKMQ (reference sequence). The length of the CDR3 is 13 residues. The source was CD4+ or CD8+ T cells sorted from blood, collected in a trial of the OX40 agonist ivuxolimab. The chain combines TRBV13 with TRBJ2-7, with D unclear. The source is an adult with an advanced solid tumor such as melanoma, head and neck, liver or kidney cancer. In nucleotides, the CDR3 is TGTGCCAGCAGCTCGACCGAAACCTACGAGCAGTACTTC. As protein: CASSSTETYEQYF.